This T cell receptor beta chain was profiled in a study of OX40 agonist ivuxolimab in advanced cancers. As for the study in general: At 0.01 to 10 mg/kg, ivuxolimab was administered intravenously to patients every 2 weeks. Findings of the study overall: Blood T cells, both CD4+ and CD8+, expanded clonally by week 6 at 0.1 to 3.0 mg/kg. On average, a greater number of expanded clones characterised CD8+ T cells relative to CD4+.

The germline V and J ends were trimmed by 0 bases and 4 bases, with 10 bases remaining between them. Germline V gene data show CDR1 as KGHSH and CDR2 as LQKENI. CDR3 size: 16 residues. The method was immunoSEQ multiplex PCR; TCRdb's version includes in-frame clones alone and lacks a portion of them. The repertoire holds some 73,000 clones, 86% seen once, with approximately 8% in the top ten. Turning to this clone: Its cognate antigen is unknown.

The sample here was CD4+ or CD8+ T cells sorted from blood, taken in a trial of the OX40 agonist ivuxolimab. This chain joins TRBV18 and TRBJ2-6; D unclear. This sequence originates from an adult with an advanced solid tumor such as melanoma, head and neck, liver or kidney cancer. CDR3: CASSPPSSVGANVLTF. In DNA form, the CDR3 reads TGTGCCAGCTCACCACCAAGCTCGGTGGGGGCCAACGTCCTGACTTTC.